The 15 T cell receptor beta chains given below trace back to one sample, sequenced in a study of T cells in Graves' hyperthyroidism and ophthalmopathy. From RNA transcripts, TCR beta CDR3 regions were amplified. HTBI primers drove first-round RT-PCR of the TCR CDR3. TCRdb re-called the multiplex PCR reads through MiXCR, storing one row per CDR3 protein. The table shows 400,000 or so distinct CDR3 sequences, with about 14% occurring only once. The source material was blood. These TCRs come from a woman in her 30s with Graves' ophthalmopathy.

V and J are TRBV9 and TRBJ2-5; 9 nucleotides line up with TRBD1. The CDR3 covers 16 residues. The ends lost 0 bases at V and 5 bases at J; junction bases unmatched: 8. CDR1 is SGDLS and CDR2 is YYNGEE in the germline V gene. The CDR3 sequence is CASSVDGTGTGETQYF. CDR3 bases: TGTGCCAGCAGCGTAGATGGGACAGGGACGGGGGAGACCCAGTACTTC.

This clonotype was counted ten times or more. The chain has TRBV5-1 and TRBJ2-1; 10 nucleotides match TRBD2. CDR1 is SGHRS and CDR2 is YFSETQ in the germline V gene. The CDR3 has 16 amino acids. Germline trimming cut 0 bases from V and 8 bases from J; bases unmatched to any gene: 8. This CDR3 reads CASSLALAGGTDEQFF. CDR3 nucleotides: TGCGCCAGCAGCTTGGCCTTAGCGGGGGGCACCGATGAGCAGTTCTTC.

This clonotype came up many times. This rearrangement joins TRBV2 to TRBJ2-5; D possibly corresponds to TRBD1 (5 bases). Germline assignment: CDR1 SNHLY and CDR2 FYNNEI. V was pared by 3 bases and J by 7 bases, with 18 bases between. The CDR3 length is 15 residues. CDR3: CASSEASGSEGTQYF. The CDR3 DNA follows: TGTGCCAGCAGTGAGGCTTCAGGGTCCGAAGGGACCCAGTACTTC.

This clonotype was observed at least ten times. CDR3 region: CASSAWDGSYEQYF. The CDR3 region has the DNA TGTGCCAGCAGTGCTTGGGACGGAAGCTACGAGCAGTACTTC. J is TRBJ2-7 and V is TRBV28; D is perhaps TRBD1 or TRBD2 (5 bases each). The CDR3 spans 14 residues. The germline V gene has CDR1 MDHEN and CDR2 SYDVKM. Trimming took 5 bases from V and 3 from J, leaving 14 bases between them.

Many counts were recorded for this clonotype. This chain connects TRBV7-3 to TRBJ2-7; no clear D. Germline values: CDR1 SGHTA, CDR2 FQGTGA. The CDR3 spans 15 residues. With 5 bases removed from V and 6 bases from J, the gap between germline ends came to 20 bases. The CDR3 DNA is TGTGCCAGCAGCGCCCAGGCCGTTGGCTTGAGCGAGCAGTACTTC. Its translation is CASSAQAVGLSEQYF.

This clonotype was recorded a few times. This chain joins TRBV6-6 and TRBJ1-2; D gene unclear. Trimming removed 0 bases from V and 1 base from J, with 6 bases in between. The CDR3 has 14 amino acids. CDR1 is MNHNY, CDR2 SVGAGI, per germline (reference sequence). CDR3 region: CASSYSPSNYGYTF. As DNA, the CDR3 is TGTGCCAGCAGTTACTCGCCAAGTAACTATGGCTACACCTTC.

In this sample, this clonotype turned up many times. The chain joins TRBV19 to TRBJ2-7, with D perhaps matching TRBD1 or TRBD2 (6 bases each). V lost 5 bases and J 2 bases, leaving 10 bases between the germline ends. CDR3 length: 13 amino acids. Germline CDR1 LNHDA, CDR2 SQIVND (reference sequence). In DNA, the CDR3 is TGTGCCAGTAGTCGGGGGCCGGCCTACGAGCAGTACTTC. Residues: CASSRGPAYEQYF. Full variable domain (remainder filled in from reference TRBV19 and TRBJ2-7): DGGITQSPKYLFRKEGQNVTLSCEQNLNHDAMYWYRQDPGQGLRLIYYSQIVNDFQKGDIAEGYSVSREKKESFPLTVTSAQKNPTAFYLCASSRGPAYEQYFGPGTRLTVT.

At least ten counts were recorded for this clonotype. The chain joins TRBV18 to TRBJ2-5; 10 nucleotides agree with TRBD2. The V and J ends lost 3 bases and 3 bases, in that order; junction bases with no gene match: 10. CDR1 KGHSH and CDR2 LQKENI come from the germline V gene. The CDR3 is made up of 17 amino acids. DNA for the CDR3: TGTGCCAGCTCACCGATTCCGGGACTAGCGACCAAAGAGACCCAGTACTTC. It is translated as CASSPIPGLATKETQYF.

This clonotype was picked up many times. The genes are TRBV20-1 and TRBJ1-1; 10 positions match TRBD1. V lost 2 bases to trimming and J lost 5 bases; unmatched junction nucleotides: 8. The germline CDR1 and CDR2 sequences are DFQATT and SNEGSKA (reference sequence). This CDR3 spans 15 amino acids. CDR3 nucleotide sequence: TGCAGTGCTAGACTCCGACAGGGGGCAGGTACTGAAGCTTTCTTT. Protein product: CSARLRQGAGTEAFF.

This clonotype was detected many times. The rearrangement joins TRBV4-1 to TRBJ2-5; 7 bases map to TRBD2. Trimming removed 0 bases from V and 3 bases from J; junction bases left unmatched: 4. The CDR3 contains 15 residues. The V gene's germline CDR1 is MGHRA and CDR2 YSYEKL. The CDR3 nucleotides read TGCGCCAGCAGCCAAGATGGGCGGGGGAAAGAGACCCAGTACTTC. Translating gives CASSQDGRGKETQYF.

This clonotype was seen repeatedly, ten times or more. This chain uses TRBV28 with TRBJ2-4; D ambiguous. The length of the CDR3 is 14 residues. Germline assignment: CDR1 MDHEN and CDR2 SYDVKM. Trimming left V 3 bases short and J 5 bases short, with 11 bases between. CDR3 coding DNA: TGTGCCAGCAGTTTTAGGCCCGGAGAAAACATTCAGTACTTC. It specifies CASSFRPGENIQYF.

The table lists this clonotype with a count of one. J is TRBJ2-5 and V is TRBV11-2; TRBD1 aligns across 9 bases. The germline gives CDR1 SGHAT, CDR2 FQNNGV. The V gene end was trimmed by 5 bases and the J gene end by 5 bases; junction bases not matched to a gene: 9. The CDR3 totals 15 residues. The DNA of the CDR3 is TGTGCCAGCAGCCCCGGACAGGGGAAGAAGGAGACCCAGTACTTC. Residues: CASSPGQGKKETQYF.

This clonotype was detected ten times or more. The CDR3 loop is CASSQGEQVLYGYTF. Here the CDR3 DNA reads TGTGCCAGCAGCCAAGGGGAGCAGGTTCTATATGGCTACACCTTC. The V and J genes are TRBV4-2 and TRBJ1-2; no firm D call. V lost 1 base, J lost 5 bases, and 14 bases lay in between. The CDR3 loop spans 15 amino acids. Germline V gene data show CDR1 as LGHNA and CDR2 as YNFKEQ.

In the case of this clonotype: A much larger clone differs from this one at a single base, so this may be a read error. The chain couples TRBV6-1 to TRBJ1-2, with D perhaps matching TRBD1 (5 bases). Germline V gene lookup returns CDR1 MNHNS and CDR2 SASEGT. The CDR3 has 17 amino acids. The chain's CDR3 is CAGSGSGLRGRSYGYTF. The CDR3 coding sequence is TGTGCCGGCAGTGGAAGTGGATTACGGGGACGGAGCTATGGCTACACCTTC.

The chain links TRBV7-9 to TRBJ2-3, with 8 bases that match TRBD2. Unmatched junction bases numbered 12, after V lost 6 bases and J lost 7 bases. CDR1 is SEHNR and CDR2 is FQNEAQ in the germline V gene (reference sequence). This CDR3 has 15 amino acids. CDR3 residues: CASRPGTSLVNTQYF. For the CDR3, the DNA is TGTGCCAGCAGACCCGGGACTAGTTTAGTGAATACGCAGTATTTT.